The T cell receptor (beta chain) described here comes from a study of shared T cell receptors in the human thymus. Method: immunoSEQ multiplex PCR; TCRdb's copy keeps in-frame clones and lacks some. The sample contains 630,000 or so clones, 80% to 90% of which appear only once. CDR1 and CDR2 from the germline V gene are SGDLS and YYNGEE. V lost 3 bases and J 0 bases, leaving 16 bases between the germline ends. This CDR3 has 16 amino acids. This sample was also put to use in a study of human thymus T cells.

V usage is TRBV9 and J usage is TRBJ2-7; possibly TRBD2 for D (6 bases). Material for sequencing was thymocytes. This clonotype was obtained from a boy in the first two years of life with a congenital heart defect. In nucleotides, the CDR3 is TGTGCCAGCAGCGGCGGGACTCACAGTAGCTCCTACGAGCAGTACTTC. Protein product: CASSGGTHSSSYEQYF.